This is a list of T cell receptor beta chains from one sample in a study of CD8 T cells in ankylosing spondylitis. TCRdb fed the 5' RACE reads into MiXCR, producing one record per CDR3 protein. The table has 500,000 to 550,000 distinct CDR3 sequences, approximately 12% seen once. The sequenced sample consisted of blood, either unsorted or a sorted T cell fraction (not recorded which). These receptors were obtained from a male donor with ankylosing spondylitis. The conserved cysteine and the conserved F or W are not part of the CDR3 here. Only part of the rows carry a size: once, few, many, or a class if the clone is expanded.

V gene,clone size,J gene,CDR3 protein
TRBV24-1,-,TRBJ2-5,ATSALDRGMGETQY
TRBV11-2,many,TRBJ2-5,ASSLVAPPGETQY
TRBV6-5,few,TRBJ2-1,ASSHGTSGRNEQF
TRBV20-1,once,TRBJ1-4,SAALGANEKLF
TRBV4-1,-,TRBJ2-1,ASSQAGGDEQF
TRBV12-3/TRBV12-4,many,TRBJ2-1,ASSFGSRGEQF
TRBV20-1,few,TRBJ1-1,SATKPGQGVTEAF
TRBV5-4,-,TRBJ1-6,ASSLVGERLLH
TRBV11-2,-,TRBJ2-7,ASSLGRTGLYEQY
TRBV5-5,-,TRBJ2-1,ASSYYRDRGSNEQF
TRBV20-1,-,TRBJ2-3,SASRGLAADTQY
TRBV18,-,TRBJ2-1,ASSPGLVTTNEQF
TRBV29-1,few,TRBJ1-5,SVAGQHSNQPQH
TRBV28,many,TRBJ2-3,ASSGQGGSTDTQY
TRBV20-1,-,TRBJ2-2,SAKTTGELF
TRBV12-3/TRBV12-4,many,TRBJ2-3,ASSTSGRGTDTQY
TRBV21-1,-,TRBJ1-1,ASSTRTGYTEAF
TRBV20-1,-,TRBJ2-3,SARGGLAGGWSDTQY
TRBV29-1,-,TRBJ1-1,SVARYTEAF
TRBV7-9,-,TRBJ1-2,ASSLQTGPPNYGYT
TRBV7-9,-,TRBJ2-5,ASNFGGLQETQY
TRBV24-1,-,TRBJ2-5,ATSEGQQETQY
TRBV5-1,few,TRBJ1-5,ASSPGQGMYSNQPQH